The 12 T cell receptor beta chains in this list originate from one sample, sequenced in a study of blood T cells in healthy people across ages. Through a sample-barcoded 5' primer and a J-beta primer mix, a second PCR was run for about 6 to 11 cycles. MiXCR, run by TCRdb on the 5' RACE reads, gives a single entry per CDR3 protein. The sample includes around 1,800,000 distinct CDR3 sequences, 39% of them seen just once. Sample: blood. These receptors were taken from a human donor in good health.

The chain employs TRBV7-8 and TRBJ2-1, with 7 bases identical to TRBD1. The V segment lost 4 bases and the J segment 10 bases; nucleotides outside the gene matches: 7. Germline CDR1 reads SGHVS; CDR2 reads FQNEAQ. The CDR3 is 13 residues long. CDR3 residues: CASSWDSAYEQFF. The CDR3, as DNA: TGTGCCAGCAGCTGGGACAGTGCCTACGAGCAGTTCTTC. Complete variable domain (other parts from reference TRBV7-8 and TRBJ2-1): GAGVSQSPRYKVAKRGQDVALRCDPISGHVSLFWYQQALGQGPEFLTYFQNEAQLDKSGLPSDRFFAERPEGSVSTLKIQRTQQEDSAVYLCASSWDSAYEQFFGPGTRLTVL.

V gene TRBV3-1 combines with J gene TRBJ2-5; a possible D gene is TRBD1 (5 bases). From germline, CDR1 is LGHDT and CDR2 YNNKEL (reference sequence). Trimming took 3 bases from V and 1 from J, leaving 12 bases between them. CDR3 size: 15 residues. This CDR3 reads CASSQPNRFQETQYF. The CDR3 bases are TGTGCCAGCAGCCAGCCCAACAGGTTCCAAGAGACCCAGTACTTC.

The chain is built from TRBV5-1 and TRBJ2-6; a weak D match, TRBD1 (6 bases). The CDR3 is 14 residues long. Germline CDR1 reads SGHRS; CDR2 reads YFSETQ. Deletions cut 9 bases from V and 0 bases from J, with 10 bases between. CDR3 protein: CATKQGSGANVLTF. In DNA form, the CDR3 reads TGCGCCACCAAACAGGGCTCTGGGGCCAACGTCCTGACTTTC.

The rearrangement links TRBV7-3 to TRBJ1-2; tentative D call: TRBD1 (6 bases). Germline assignment: CDR1 SGHTA and CDR2 FQGTGA. V was shortened by 1 base and J by 5 bases, with 14 bases between the two germline ends. This CDR3 region has 15 residues. The CDR3 protein is CASSLRSGVEYGYTF. CDR3 bases: TGTGCCAGCAGCTTAAGGTCAGGGGTGGAGTATGGCTACACCTTC.

This sequence joins TRBV12-3 or TRBV12-4 and TRBJ2-2, with a weak D call TRBD2 (6 bases). CDR3 length equals 12 residues. V was trimmed by 4 bases and J by 10 bases, leaving 10 bases between them. The CDR3 loop is CASSWDSSELFF. CDR3 in DNA: TGTGCCAGCAGTTGGGACTCTTCGGAGCTGTTTTTT.

V and J are TRBV7-2 and TRBJ2-1; D tentatively reads TRBD1 or TRBD2 (7 bases each). This CDR3 has 17 amino acids. Germline V gene lookup returns CDR1 SGHTA and CDR2 FQGNSA. The V end was cut by 5 bases, the J end by 4 bases, with 21 bases between. CDR3 region: CASSPTGRGRGYNEQFF. The CDR3 DNA reads as TGTGCCAGCAGCCCCACTGGGAGGGGGCGAGGATACAATGAGCAGTTCTTC.

The sample holds one count of this clonotype. V gene TRBV7-6 combines with J gene TRBJ1-1; a possible D gene is TRBD1 (5 bases). The CDR3 contains 20 residues. Germline V gene sequence: CDR1 SGHVS, CDR2 FNYEAQ. The V and J ends lost 5 bases and 0 bases respectively, with 28 bases between them. The CDR3 here is CASSPGRVRSTVMMNTEAFF. CDR3 bases: TGTGCCAGCAGCCCTGGCCGTGTTCGGTCGACAGTGATGATGAACACTGAAGCTTTCTTT.

The gene calls are TRBV4-3 and TRBJ2-1; a weak D match, TRBD2 (6 bases). Looked up from germline, CDR1 is LGHNA and CDR2 is YSLEER. The CDR3 spans 16 residues. The V end lost 1 base, the J end lost 0 bases, and 10 bases lay between the germline ends. The CDR3 DNA sequence: TGCGCCAGCAGCCAAGTGGAGGGTAGCTCCTACAATGAGCAGTTCTTC. Translated, it gives CASSQVEGSSYNEQFF.

The chain joins TRBV12-3 or TRBV12-4 to TRBJ2-1; 7 positions agree with TRBD1. The V segment lost 7 bases and the J segment 3 bases; nucleotides outside the gene matches: 9. This CDR3 is built from 15 residues. For the CDR3, the DNA is TGTGCCAGCAATTCCAGACAGGGCCGCTACAATGAGCAGTTCTTC. Amino acids: CASNSRQGRYNEQFF.

This clonotype was counted a few times. This chain uses TRBV6-2 or TRBV6-3 with TRBJ1-2; 7 positions agree with TRBD1. Germline trimming cut 1 base from V and 8 bases from J; bases unmatched to any gene: 7. The CDR3 loop spans 14 amino acids. Germline V gene lookup returns CDR1 MNHEY and CDR2 SVGEGT. The CDR3 DNA reads TGTGCCAGCAGTTACTACGAGGGGGCCTTAGGCTACACCTTC. This sequence encodes CASSYYEGALGYTF.

Only a few counts were recorded for this clonotype. V and J are TRBV7-2 and TRBJ2-7; 7 nucleotides line up with TRBD2. This CDR3 contains 14 residues. After removal of 2 bases from V and 3 bases from J, the junction contained 4 bases not matched to a gene. Germline V gene lookup returns CDR1 SGHTA and CDR2 FQGNSA. The CDR3 sequence: CASSLMGGGYEQYF. CDR3 DNA: TGTGCCAGCAGCTTAATGGGGGGGGGCTACGAGCAGTACTTC. Full variable domain (rest looked up from reference TRBV7-2 and TRBJ2-7): GAGVSQSPSNKVTEKGKDVELRCDPISGHTALYWYRQSLGQGLEFLIYFQGNSAPDKSGLPSDRFSAERTGGSVSTLTIQRTQQEDSAVYLCASSLMGGGYEQYFGPGTRLTVT.

This chain joins TRBV20-1 and TRBJ2-3; D may correspond to TRBD1 or TRBD2 (5 bases each). V was trimmed by 2 bases and J by 0 bases, leaving 15 bases between them. CDR1 is DFQATT and CDR2 is SNEGSKA in the germline V gene (reference sequence). This CDR3 has 16 amino acids. The CDR3 DNA reads as TGCAGTGCTAGATTTGAGGGACCTCCCAGCACAGATACGCAGTATTTT. Translation: CSARFEGPPSTDTQYF.